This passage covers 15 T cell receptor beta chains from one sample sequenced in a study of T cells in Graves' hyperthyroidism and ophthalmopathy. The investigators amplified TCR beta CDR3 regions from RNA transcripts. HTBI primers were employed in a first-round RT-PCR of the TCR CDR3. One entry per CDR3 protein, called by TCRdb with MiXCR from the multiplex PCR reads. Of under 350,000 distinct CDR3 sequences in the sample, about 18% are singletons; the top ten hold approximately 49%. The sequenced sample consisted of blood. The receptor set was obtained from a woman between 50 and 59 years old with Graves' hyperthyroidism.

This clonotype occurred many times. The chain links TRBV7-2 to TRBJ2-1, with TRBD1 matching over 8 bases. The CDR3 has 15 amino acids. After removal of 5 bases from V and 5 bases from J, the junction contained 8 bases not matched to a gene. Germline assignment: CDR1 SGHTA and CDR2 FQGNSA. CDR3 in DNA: TGTGCCAGCAGCCTCTCGACAGGGGCGAACAATGAGCAGTTCTTC. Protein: CASSLSTGANNEQFF.

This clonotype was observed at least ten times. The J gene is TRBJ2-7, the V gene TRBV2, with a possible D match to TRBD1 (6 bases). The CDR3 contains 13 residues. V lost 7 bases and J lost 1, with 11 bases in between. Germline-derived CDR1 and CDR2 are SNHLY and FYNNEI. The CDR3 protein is CASISQGSYEQYV. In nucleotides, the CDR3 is TGTGCCAGCATTTCACAGGGTTCCTACGAGCAGTACGTC.

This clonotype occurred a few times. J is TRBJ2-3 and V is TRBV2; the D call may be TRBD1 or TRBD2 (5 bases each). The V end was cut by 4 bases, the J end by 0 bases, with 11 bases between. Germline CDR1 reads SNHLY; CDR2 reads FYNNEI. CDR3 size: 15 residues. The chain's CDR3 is CASSGGVFSTDTQYF. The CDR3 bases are TGTGCCAGCAGTGGAGGGGTTTTTAGCACAGATACGCAGTATTTT.

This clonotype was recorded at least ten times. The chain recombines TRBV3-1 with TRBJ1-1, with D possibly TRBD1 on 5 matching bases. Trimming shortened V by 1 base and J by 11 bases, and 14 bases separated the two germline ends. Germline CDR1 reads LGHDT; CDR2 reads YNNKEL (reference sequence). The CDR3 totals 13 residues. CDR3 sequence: CASSQGGSPWAFF. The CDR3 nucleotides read TGTGCCAGCAGCCAAGGGGGGTCCCCATGGGCTTTCTTT.

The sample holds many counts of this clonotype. CDR3 bases: TGTGCCAGCGCCTCGCAGGGGGCCACTTCACCCCTCCACTTT. Its translation: CASASQGATSPLHF. The chain joins TRBV3-1 to TRBJ1-6, with 8 bases matching TRBD1. Looked up from germline, CDR1 is LGHDT and CDR2 is YNNKEL (reference sequence). V was pared by 8 bases and J by 9 bases, with 9 bases of the junction left unmatched. This CDR3 is 14 amino acids long.

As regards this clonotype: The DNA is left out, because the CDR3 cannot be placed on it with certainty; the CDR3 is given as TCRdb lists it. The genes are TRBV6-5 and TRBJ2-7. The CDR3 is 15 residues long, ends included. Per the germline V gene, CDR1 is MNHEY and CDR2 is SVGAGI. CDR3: CASSSSVAGPYEQYV.

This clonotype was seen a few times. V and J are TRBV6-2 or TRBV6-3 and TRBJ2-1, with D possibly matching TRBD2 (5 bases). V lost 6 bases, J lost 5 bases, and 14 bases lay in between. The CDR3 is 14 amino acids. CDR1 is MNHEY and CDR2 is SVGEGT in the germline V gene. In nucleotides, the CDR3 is TGTGCCAGCAGCTTAGATCCGGAGGACAATGAGCAGTTCTTC. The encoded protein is CASSLDPEDNEQFF.

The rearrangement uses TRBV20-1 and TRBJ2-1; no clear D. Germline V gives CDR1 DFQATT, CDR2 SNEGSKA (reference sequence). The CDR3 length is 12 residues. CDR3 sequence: CRGWASENEQFF. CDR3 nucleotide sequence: TGCAGGGGATGGGCTTCGGAAAATGAGCAGTTCTTC.

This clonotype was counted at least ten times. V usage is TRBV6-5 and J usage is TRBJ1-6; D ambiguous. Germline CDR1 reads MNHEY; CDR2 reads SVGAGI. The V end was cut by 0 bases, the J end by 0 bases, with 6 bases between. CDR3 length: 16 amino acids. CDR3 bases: TGTGCCAGCAGTTACTCGTCACGCTCCTATAATTCACCCCTCCACTTT. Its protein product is CASSYSSRSYNSPLHF.

CDR3 residues: CSATGEGTRNEQFF. The CDR3 nucleotides read TGCAGTGCTACTGGGGAGGGGACCAGGAATGAGCAGTTCTTC. This chain links TRBV20-1 with TRBJ2-1; 7 nucleotides agree with TRBD2. Per germline, CDR1 DFQATT and CDR2 SNEGSKA (reference sequence). This CDR3 is built from 14 residues. With 4 bases clipped from V and 7 bases from J, the junction kept 10 bases outside the gene matches.

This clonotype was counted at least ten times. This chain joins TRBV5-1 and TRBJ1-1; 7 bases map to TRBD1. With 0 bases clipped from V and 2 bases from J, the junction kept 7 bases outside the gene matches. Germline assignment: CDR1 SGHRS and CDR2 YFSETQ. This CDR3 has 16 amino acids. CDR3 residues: CASSLAYRGRNTEAFF. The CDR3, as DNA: TGCGCCAGCAGCTTGGCCTACAGGGGAAGAAACACTGAAGCTTTCTTT.

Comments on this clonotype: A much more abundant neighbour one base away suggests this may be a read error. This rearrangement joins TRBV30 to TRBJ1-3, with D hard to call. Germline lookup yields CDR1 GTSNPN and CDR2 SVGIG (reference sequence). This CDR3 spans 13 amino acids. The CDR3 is CVWSIQVRNTIYF. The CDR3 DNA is TGTGTCTGGAGTATCCAGGTGCGAAACACCATATATTTT. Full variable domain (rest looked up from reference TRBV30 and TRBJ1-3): SQTIHQWPATLVQPVGSPLSLECTVEGTSNPNLYWYRQAAGRGLQLLFYSVGIGQISSEVPQNLSASRPQDRQFILSSKKLLLSDSGFYLCVWSIQVRNTIYFGEGSWLTVV.

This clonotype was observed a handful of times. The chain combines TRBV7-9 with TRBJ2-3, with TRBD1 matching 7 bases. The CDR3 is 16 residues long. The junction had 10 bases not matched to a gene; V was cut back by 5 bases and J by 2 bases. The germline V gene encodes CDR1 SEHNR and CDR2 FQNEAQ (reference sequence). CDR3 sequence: CASSTRQGGFTDTQYF. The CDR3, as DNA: TGTGCCAGCAGCACGCGACAGGGCGGGTTCACAGATACGCAGTATTTT.

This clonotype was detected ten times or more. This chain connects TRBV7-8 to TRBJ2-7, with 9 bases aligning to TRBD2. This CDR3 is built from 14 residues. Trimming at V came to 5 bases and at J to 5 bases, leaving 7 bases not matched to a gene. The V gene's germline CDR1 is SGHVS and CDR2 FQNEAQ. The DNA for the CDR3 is TGTGCCAGCAGCCCGGGACTAGCAATCGACGAGCAGTACGTC. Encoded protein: CASSPGLAIDEQYV.

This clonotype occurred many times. The CDR3 nucleotides are TGTGCCAGCAGCTTAGCGCAGGGACAGGGGGACTACGAGCAGTACTTC. It specifies CASSLAQGQGDYEQYF. This chain connects TRBV7-8 to TRBJ2-7; TRBD1 matches 11 bases. This CDR3 is built from 16 residues. Unmatched junction bases numbered 4, after V lost 0 bases and J lost 3 bases. The germline V gene encodes CDR1 SGHVS and CDR2 FQNEAQ.